This T cell receptor (beta chain) is drawn from a study of blood T cells in healthy people across ages. Losses at the gene ends were 0 bases for V and 2 bases for J; bases not matched to a gene: 3. The CDR3 covers 16 residues. Per germline, CDR1 SGHDN and CDR2 FVKESK. As concerns this clonotype: Its specificity is not known.

Per sample, a minimum of 6 million PBMCs were isolated. Total RNA, at least 6 micrograms per sample, came from PBMCs. Through a sample-barcoded 5' primer and a J-beta primer mix, a second PCR was run for roughly 6 to 11 cycles. TCRdb itself ran the 5' RACE reads through MiXCR, one entry per CDR3 protein. The table lists over 1,500,000 distinct CDR3 sequences, about two fifths of them singletons. Study-wide results and limits: Measured against age, TCR beta diversity per million T cells decreased in a roughly linear manner.

The chain carries TRBV14 and TRBJ2-3; TRBD2 matches at 9 bases. This TCR derives from a human donor in good health. Sequencing used blood. The CDR3 loop is CASSQESSGVTDTQYF. CDR3 DNA sequence: TGTGCCAGCAGCCAAGAGTCTAGCGGGGTCACAGATACGCAGTATTTT.